Sequencing of this T cell receptor (beta chain) was carried out in a study of response to subunit inactivated influenza vaccine. This CDR3 region has 18 residues. The V gene lost 5 bases and the J gene lost 0 bases, with 19 bases spanning the gap. Germline CDR1 reads SGHAT; CDR2 reads FQNNGV. One entry per CDR3 protein results from TCRdb running MiXCR on the RT-PCR reads. The sample records 700,000 to 800,000 distinct CDR3 sequences, around 18% being singletons. The sequencing used PBMCs from blood, collected less than 6 days after vaccination. The TCR sequence derives from a man aged 50 to 59 who received an inactivated influenza vaccine. V and J are TRBV11-2 and TRBJ2-2; weak D call: TRBD2 (6 bases). The CDR3 reads CASSPNTLADPNTGELFF. The CDR3, as DNA: TGTGCCAGCAGCCCGAACACCTTAGCGGACCCGAACACCGGGGAGCTGTTTTTT.